Only one count was recorded for the clone carrying this T cell receptor beta chain. Germline V gives CDR1 MNHNY, CDR2 SVGAGI (reference sequence). The CDR3 is 18 amino acids. Germline trimming cut 0 bases from V and 6 bases from J; bases unmatched to any gene: 11. The data belong to a study of T-cell memory formation after mild COVID-19. TCRdb passed the 5' RACE reads through MiXCR, listing each CDR3 protein once. The sample consists of around 200,000 distinct CDR3 sequences, 20% to 25% of them appearing once. The rearrangement joins TRBV6-6 to TRBJ2-2; 9 bases agree with TRBD1. The sequenced sample consisted of PBMCs or a T cell subset sorted from them (not recorded which). The TCR comes from an adult woman who had mild COVID-19 (a few samples of this study predate the infection). Cell type and time point are not known. CDR3 sequence: CASSYSWTGEGGPGELFF. The DNA for the CDR3 is TGTGCCAGCAGTTACTCGTGGACAGGGGAAGGAGGGCCCGGGGAGCTGTTTTTT.